This record looks at one T cell receptor (beta chain) sequence and its context. The assay used deep level. The table came from immunoSEQ multiplex PCR; TCRdb's copy has only in-frame clones and leaves some out. The data show about 980,000 clones, with over 60% seen just once and over 1.3% held by the top ten. This sample is part of a study of shared clonotypes between healthy human individuals. Recent vaccinations or acute infections were absent in the healthy HIV-negative adult donors. Both subsets, CD45RA+ naive and CD45RA-negative memory, were split from the CD4+ cells. The CDR3 consists of 12 residues. V gave up 5 bases and J gave up 11 bases, with 12 bases separating them. The germline CDR1 and CDR2 sequences are MNHNS and SASEGT.

Sequencing was carried out using memory CD4+ T cells sorted from blood. Subset denoted: CD45RA-negative fraction. The V call is TRBV6-1, the J call TRBJ1-4, with D possibly being TRBD1 (5 bases). The TCR originated in a man aged 18 to 29 in good health. CDR3 loop: CASSTGRGKLFF. The CDR3 DNA sequence: TGTGCCAGCAGTACGGGGCGAGGGAAACTGTTTTTT.